One sample yielded the 25 T cell receptor beta chains listed below, sequenced in a study of T cells in Graves' hyperthyroidism and ophthalmopathy. The TCR beta CDR3 regions underwent amplification using RNA transcripts as the source. When the TCR CDR3 underwent first-round RT-PCR, the HTBI primer set was used. MiXCR, run by TCRdb on the multiplex PCR reads, gives a single entry per CDR3 protein. The data show 450,000 to 700,000 distinct CDR3 sequences, around 42% seen once. The sample comprised peripheral blood or thyroid tissue (not recorded which). These receptors were taken from an adult woman with Graves' disease, either hyperthyroidism or ophthalmopathy (not recorded which).

This clonotype was seen at least ten times. V is TRBV20-1 and J is TRBJ1-1; D is undetermined. V was shortened by 6 bases and J by 4 bases, with 21 bases between the two germline ends. The CDR3 consists of 15 residues. Germline CDR1 DFQATT, CDR2 SNEGSKA (reference sequence). The CDR3 nucleotides are TGCAGTGCCCATGACGACCCCAATGAAGGCACTGAAGCTTTCTTT. Translation: CSAHDDPNEGTEAFF.

The DNA for the CDR3 is TGCAGTGCTAGAGGGGTTTATTCCGGAAAAAACACTGAAGCTTTCTTT. As protein: CSARGVYSGKNTEAFF. This sequence joins TRBV20-1 and TRBJ1-1; D is unresolved. CDR3 length: 16 amino acids. CDR1 and CDR2 (germline): DFQATT, SNEGSKA (reference sequence). The V end was cut by 1 base, the J end by 2 bases, with 17 bases between.

This chain connects TRBV7-8 to TRBJ1-6; TRBD1 agrees at 7 bases. Germline assignment: CDR1 SGHVS and CDR2 FQNEAQ. Trimming cost V 7 bases and J 5 bases; bases outside gene matches: 5. The CDR3 sequence is 14 residues long. CDR3 DNA sequence: TGTGCCAGCACCACGACAGGGAATAATTCACCCCTCCACTTT. It encodes CASTTTGNNSPLHF.

This chain connects TRBV20-1 to TRBJ2-5; TRBD2 agrees at 8 bases. The CDR3 sequence is 14 residues long. V was clipped by 3 bases and J by 5 bases; unmatched bases: 8. Germline CDR1 is DFQATT and CDR2 is SNEGSKA (reference sequence). The CDR3 loop is CSASRATGGETQYF. The CDR3 bases are TGCAGTGCTAGTCGAGCCACGGGAGGGGAGACCCAGTACTTC.

The chain combines TRBV6-5 with TRBJ1-1; 8 positions match TRBD1. The CDR3 runs to 15 residues. Germline values: CDR1 MNHEY, CDR2 SVGAGI. V lost 10 bases and J lost 0; bases outside the gene matches: 10. CDR3 in DNA: TGTGCCATCAGCCTAGGACAGGGACTGAACACTGAAGCTTTCTTT. It specifies CAISLGQGLNTEAFF.

This clonotype occurred many times. The rearrangement uses TRBV5-4 and TRBJ1-2; D is unclear. V dropped 4 bases and J dropped 4 bases, with 11 bases sitting between them. Germline values: CDR1 SGHNT, CDR2 YYREEE (reference sequence). The CDR3 consists of 13 residues. DNA for the CDR3: TGTGCCAGCAGCCACACAGATTTCTATGGCTACACCTTC. It is translated as CASSHTDFYGYTF.

This chain uses TRBV6-1 with TRBJ2-7, with 10 bases lining up with TRBD2. This CDR3 region has 14 residues. Germline CDR1 is MNHNS and CDR2 is SASEGT. V lost 8 bases, J lost 6 bases, and 10 bases stayed unmatched. CDR3 bases: TGTGCCAGCGTTGATCTAGCGGGAGTTCTCGAGCAGTACTTC. This translates into CASVDLAGVLEQYF.

The genes are TRBV2 and TRBJ1-1; TRBD1 matches 8 bases. The CDR3 runs to 13 residues. The ends lost 0 bases at V and 11 bases at J; junction bases unmatched: 5. CDR1 is SNHLY and CDR2 is FYNNEI in the germline V gene. CDR3 DNA: TGTGCCAGCAGTGAAGCGGACAGGGATCGGGCTTTCTTT. Its protein product is CASSEADRDRAFF.

The V and J genes are TRBV20-1 and TRBJ1-4, with TRBD1 identical over 7 bases. CDR1 is DFQATT and CDR2 is SNEGSKA in the germline V gene (reference sequence). Trimming removed 4 bases from V and 9 bases from J; junction bases left unmatched: 2. CDR3 length: 11 residues. The CDR3 region has the DNA TGCAGTGCTACGGGACAGAAAAAACTGTTTTTT. Its translation: CSATGQKKLFF.

This clonotype was observed once. The chain uses TRBV11-2 and TRBJ2-7, with 13 bases that match TRBD2. Trimming at V came to 4 bases and at J to 2 bases, leaving 8 bases not matched to a gene. This CDR3 comprises 17 residues. Germline CDR1 and CDR2: SGHAT and FQNNGV. The CDR3 is CASSSGTSGTYPYEQYF. For the CDR3, the DNA is TGTGCCAGCAGCTCAGGGACTAGCGGGACATACCCCTACGAGCAGTACTTC.

This clonotype was observed at least ten times. The gene calls are TRBV7-9 and TRBJ2-7; 9 bases match TRBD1. Germline V gene lookup returns CDR1 SEHNR and CDR2 FQNEAQ (reference sequence). The CDR3 sequence is 16 residues long. The ends lost 0 bases at V and 2 bases at J; junction bases unmatched: 5. DNA of the CDR3: TGTGCCAGCAGCTTAGCAGGGACAGGGCCCACCTACGAGCAGTACTTC. Translation gives CASSLAGTGPTYEQYF.

In the case of this clonotype: The junction does not match germline at one end; this may be a read error. This chain links TRBV5-1 with TRBJ2-1, with 8 bases matching TRBD2. In germline, CDR1 is SGHRS, CDR2 YFSETQ. The CDR3 is made up of 14 amino acids. The chain's CDR3 is CANSPRSGSSEQFF. CDR3 in DNA: TGCGCCAACAGCCCACGGAGCGGGAGCAGTGAGCAGTTCTTC.

V gene TRBV7-2 combines with J gene TRBJ2-7; no clear D. The CDR3 has 13 amino acids. CDR1 SGHTA and CDR2 FQGNSA come from the germline V gene. Trimming cost V 5 bases and J 0 bases, with 8 bases left between them. The CDR3 DNA sequence: TGTGCCAGCAGCCAAGAGCACTCCTACGAGCAGTACTTC. It codes for CASSQEHSYEQYF. Complete variable domain (other parts from reference TRBV7-2 and TRBJ2-7): GAGVSQSPSNKVTEKGKDVELRCDPISGHTALYWYRQSLGQGLEFLIYFQGNSAPDKSGLPSDRFSAERTGGSVSTLTIQRTQQEDSAVYLCASSQEHSYEQYFGPGTRLTVT.

The chain combines TRBV14 with TRBJ2-7; weak D call: TRBD2 (6 bases). The CDR3 is 15 residues long. Trimming shortened V by 4 bases and J by 0 bases, and 13 bases separated the two germline ends. CDR1 SGHDN and CDR2 FVKESK come from the germline V gene. The CDR3 nucleotides are TGTGCCAGCAGCCCCCAGCGAGCGGGCTCCTACGAGCAGTACTTC. The encoded protein is CASSPQRAGSYEQYF. Looking up the rest from reference TRBV14 and TRBJ2-7 gives the full variable domain: EAGVTQFPSHSVIEKGQTVTLRCDPISGHDNLYWYRRVMGKEIKFLLHFVKESKQDESGMPNNRFLAERTGGTYSTLKVQPAELEDSGVYFCASSPQRAGSYEQYFGPGTRLTVT.

This clonotype has only one observation. The chain uses TRBV15 and TRBJ1-3, with D tentatively TRBD1 (5 bases). The length of the CDR3 is 15 residues. The germline V gene has CDR1 LNHNV and CDR2 YYDKDF (reference sequence). The germline V and J ends were trimmed by 4 bases and 0 bases, with 10 bases remaining between them. CDR3 loop: CATSTSRVSGNTIYF. In nucleotides, the CDR3 is TGTGCCACCAGCACATCCAGGGTCTCTGGAAACACCATATATTTT.

This clonotype was recorded many times. The rearrangement uses TRBV19 and TRBJ2-2, with a possible D match to TRBD1 (6 bases). The CDR3 is made up of 15 amino acids. Germline V gene lookup returns CDR1 LNHDA and CDR2 SQIVND (reference sequence). V was pared by 3 bases and J by 4 bases, with 12 bases between. Written as DNA, the CDR3 is TGTGCCAGTAGTATCCAGGGGTATGCCACCGGGGAGCTGTTTTTT. It yields the protein CASSIQGYATGELFF.

The J gene is TRBJ2-1, the V gene TRBV7-9; TRBD1 matches 7 bases. CDR3 length: 14 amino acids. V dropped 5 bases and J dropped 1; count of bases not matched to a gene: 2. Germline loops: CDR1 SEHNR, CDR2 FQNEAQ (reference sequence). The CDR3 is CASSLRGSYNEQFF. In nucleotides, the CDR3 is TGTGCCAGCAGCCTCAGGGGGTCCTACAATGAGCAGTTCTTC. Drawing the rest from reference TRBV7-9 and TRBJ2-1, the complete variable domain is DTGVSQNPRHKITKRGQNVTFRCDPISEHNRLYWYRQTLGQGPEFLTYFQNEAQLEKSRLLSDRFSAERPKGSFSTLEIQRTEQGDSAMYLCASSLRGSYNEQFFGPGTRLTVL.

On this clonotype: This could be a read error, since a much larger clone is one nucleotide away. J is TRBJ2-7 and V is TRBV3-1, with 8 bases fitting TRBD2. The CDR3 extends over 14 amino acids. Germline values: CDR1 LGHDT, CDR2 YNNKEL (reference sequence). The CDR3 spells CAGSQGLAGYEQYF. The CDR3 coding sequence is TGTGCCGGCAGCCAAGGCCTAGCGGGCTACGAGCAGTACTTC.

This clonotype was seen more than once but under ten times. V is TRBV10-3 and J is TRBJ2-7; TRBD2 matches 10 bases. Germline V lookup: CDR1 ENHRY, CDR2 SYGVKD. J was trimmed by 5 bases and V by 5 bases; bases with no gene match: 9. The CDR3 sequence is 15 residues long. The chain's CDR3 is CAISSGEREGNEQYF. CDR3 DNA: TGTGCCATCAGTTCGGGGGAGCGGGAGGGCAACGAGCAGTACTTC.

The chain employs TRBV7-2 and TRBJ2-5; maybe TRBD1 (5 bases). Trimming cost V 0 bases and J 5 bases, with 10 bases left between them. CDR1 SGHTA and CDR2 FQGNSA come from the germline V gene. This CDR3 contains 14 residues. CDR3 nucleotides: TGTGCCAGCAGCTTAGCTTGGGGCGCGGAGACCCAGTACTTC. Protein product: CASSLAWGAETQYF.

This sequence joins TRBV20-1 and TRBJ1-2; D uncertain. V was pared by 5 bases and J by 8 bases, with 12 bases between. This CDR3 has 11 residues. CDR1 is DFQATT and CDR2 is SNEGSKA in the germline V gene (reference sequence). CDR3 DNA sequence: TGCAGTGCTGTCGGGTGGGGAGGCTACACCTTC. This gives the protein CSAVGWGGYTF.

The gene calls are TRBV4-1 and TRBJ2-2; a weak D match, TRBD2 (6 bases). The V and J ends lost 1 base and 5 bases respectively, with 14 bases between them. The germline V gene encodes CDR1 MGHRA and CDR2 YSYEKL. CDR3 length: 16 residues. The CDR3 region has the DNA TGCGCCAGCAGCCAAGTAACCGGGAGATGGACCGGGGAGCTGTTTTTT. Its protein is CASSQVTGRWTGELFF.

Ten or more counts support this clonotype. The V call is TRBV7-9, the J call TRBJ2-5; possibly TRBD1 for D (6 bases). The V gene's germline CDR1 is SEHNR and CDR2 FQNEAQ (reference sequence). The CDR3 runs to 15 residues. Trimming shortened V by 5 bases and J by 2 bases, and 15 bases separated the two germline ends. DNA for the CDR3: TGTGCCAGCAGCCCCCCGGACAGTCCTCAAGAGACCCAGTACTTC. Protein product: CASSPPDSPQETQYF.

Turning to this clonotype: An end of the junction differs from the germline gene, which may be a read error. CDR3 region: CASSRRSSGNTVYF. CDR3 nucleotides: TGTGCCAGCAGCCGTAGATCCTCCGGAAACACCGTATATTTT. J is TRBJ1-3 and V is TRBV12-3 or TRBV12-4; no firm D call. CDR3 length equals 14 residues.

V is TRBV29-1 and J is TRBJ2-5; 9 positions agree with TRBD2. The CDR3 contains 12 residues. Germline lookup yields CDR1 SQVTM and CDR2 ANQGSEA. The ends lost 7 bases at V and 5 bases at J; junction bases unmatched: 5. CDR3 residues: CSGGRGVETQYF. The CDR3 nucleotides are TGCAGCGGCGGGAGGGGTGTGGAGACCCAGTACTTC. The full variable domain, rest sourced from reference TRBV29-1 and TRBJ2-5, is SAVISQKPSRDICQRGTSLTIQCQVDSQVTMMFWYRQQPGQSLTLIATANQGSEATYESGFVIDKFPISRPNLTFSTLTVSNMSPEDSSIYLCSGGRGVETQYFGPGTRLLVL.